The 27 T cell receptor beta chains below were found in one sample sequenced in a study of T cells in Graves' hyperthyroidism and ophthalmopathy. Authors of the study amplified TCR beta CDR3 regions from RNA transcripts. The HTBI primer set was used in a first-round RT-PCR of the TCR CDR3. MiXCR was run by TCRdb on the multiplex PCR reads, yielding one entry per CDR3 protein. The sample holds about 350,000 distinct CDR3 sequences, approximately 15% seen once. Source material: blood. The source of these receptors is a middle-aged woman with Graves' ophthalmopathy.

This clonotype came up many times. DNA of the CDR3: TGCAGCGTAATATCCGGGACAGGGTCCTACAATGAGCAGTTCTTC. This encodes CSVISGTGSYNEQFF. This sequence joins TRBV29-1 and TRBJ2-1, with 9 bases matching TRBD1. The CDR3 contains 15 residues. The germline CDR1 and CDR2 sequences are SQVTM and ANQGSEA. V was clipped by 6 bases and J by 1 base; unmatched bases: 7.

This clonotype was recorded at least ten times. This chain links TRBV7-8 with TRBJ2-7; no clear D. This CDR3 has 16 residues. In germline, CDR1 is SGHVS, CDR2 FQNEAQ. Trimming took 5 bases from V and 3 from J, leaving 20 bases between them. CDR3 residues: CASSPPRGTDVYEQYF. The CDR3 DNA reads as TGTGCCAGCAGCCCACCCCGCGGCACAGATGTCTACGAGCAGTACTTC.

The CDR3 loop reads CASSSPGNRVKETQYF. The CDR3 DNA reads as TGTGCCAGCAGCTCGCCGGGAAACCGGGTGAAAGAGACCCAGTACTTC. The rearrangement joins TRBV7-9 to TRBJ2-5; possible D gene TRBD2, 5 bases. Per the germline V gene, CDR1 is SEHNR and CDR2 is FQNEAQ (reference sequence). CDR3 length: 16 amino acids. The V end was cut by 4 bases, the J end by 3 bases, with 18 bases between.

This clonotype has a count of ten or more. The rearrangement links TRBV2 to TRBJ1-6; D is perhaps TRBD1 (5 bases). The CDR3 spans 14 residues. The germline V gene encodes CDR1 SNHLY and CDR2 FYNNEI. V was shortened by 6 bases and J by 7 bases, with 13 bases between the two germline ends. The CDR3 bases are TGTGCCAGCAGGGAATACAGGACAAATTCACCCCTCCACTTT. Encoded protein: CASREYRTNSPLHF.

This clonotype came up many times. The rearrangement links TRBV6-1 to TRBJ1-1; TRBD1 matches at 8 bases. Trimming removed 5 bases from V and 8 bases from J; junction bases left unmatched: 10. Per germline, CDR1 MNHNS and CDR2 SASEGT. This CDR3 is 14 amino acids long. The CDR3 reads CASSSSQGGKEAFF. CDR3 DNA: TGTGCCAGCAGTAGTTCACAGGGGGGGAAGGAAGCTTTCTTT.

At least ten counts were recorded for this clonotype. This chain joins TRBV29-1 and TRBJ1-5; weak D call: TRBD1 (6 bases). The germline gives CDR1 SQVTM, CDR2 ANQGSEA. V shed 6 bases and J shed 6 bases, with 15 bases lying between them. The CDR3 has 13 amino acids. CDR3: CSVAQGGGQPQHF. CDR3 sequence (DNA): TGCAGCGTCGCACAGGGAGGTGGTCAGCCCCAGCATTTT.

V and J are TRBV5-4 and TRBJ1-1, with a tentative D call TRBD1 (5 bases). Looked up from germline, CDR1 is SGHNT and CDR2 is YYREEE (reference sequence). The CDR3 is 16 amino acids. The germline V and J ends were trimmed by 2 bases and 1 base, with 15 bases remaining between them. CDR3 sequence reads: CASSFGGRKTNTEAFF. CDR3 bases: TGTGCCAGCAGCTTTGGGGGGAGGAAGACGAACACTGAAGCTTTCTTT.

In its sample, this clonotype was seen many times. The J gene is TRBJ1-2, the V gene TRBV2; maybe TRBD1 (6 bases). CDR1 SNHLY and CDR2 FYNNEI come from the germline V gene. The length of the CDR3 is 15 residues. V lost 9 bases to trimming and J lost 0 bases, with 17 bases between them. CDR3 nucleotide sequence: TGTGCCAGAGGGGCAGGGGACGTAGCTAACTATGGCTACACCTTC. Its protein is CARGAGDVANYGYTF.

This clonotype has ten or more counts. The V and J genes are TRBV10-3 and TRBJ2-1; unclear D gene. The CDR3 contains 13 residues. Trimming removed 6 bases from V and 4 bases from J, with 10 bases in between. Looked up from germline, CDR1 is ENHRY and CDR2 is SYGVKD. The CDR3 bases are TGTGCCATCAGCGTTGGACCGTACAATGAGCAGTTCTTC. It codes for CAISVGPYNEQFF.

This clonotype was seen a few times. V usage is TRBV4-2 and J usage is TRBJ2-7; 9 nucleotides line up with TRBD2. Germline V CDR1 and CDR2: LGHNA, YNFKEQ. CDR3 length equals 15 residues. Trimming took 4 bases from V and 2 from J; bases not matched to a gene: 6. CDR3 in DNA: TGTGCCAGCAGCCTCCGACTAGCGGCAGCCTACGAGCAGTACTTC. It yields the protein CASSLRLAAAYEQYF.

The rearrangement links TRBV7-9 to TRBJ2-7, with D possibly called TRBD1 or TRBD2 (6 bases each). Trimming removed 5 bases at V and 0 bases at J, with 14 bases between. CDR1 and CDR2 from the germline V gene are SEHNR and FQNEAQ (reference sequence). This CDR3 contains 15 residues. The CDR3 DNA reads TGTGCCAGCAGCCCCTGGGGGGCAAGCTCCTACGAGCAGTACTTC. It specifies CASSPWGASSYEQYF.

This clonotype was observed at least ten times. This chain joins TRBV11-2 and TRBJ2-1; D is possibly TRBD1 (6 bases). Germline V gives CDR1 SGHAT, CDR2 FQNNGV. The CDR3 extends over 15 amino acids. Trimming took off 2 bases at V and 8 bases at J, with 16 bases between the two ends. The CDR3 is CASSLWGNKGDEQFF. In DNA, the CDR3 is TGTGCCAGCAGCTTATGGGGGAATAAGGGGGATGAGCAGTTCTTC.

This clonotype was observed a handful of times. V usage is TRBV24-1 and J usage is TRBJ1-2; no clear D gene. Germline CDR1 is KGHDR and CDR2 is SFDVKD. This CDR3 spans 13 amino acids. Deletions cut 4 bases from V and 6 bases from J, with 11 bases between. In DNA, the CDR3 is TGTGCCACCAGTGACGTGAATGAGGATGGCTACACCTTC. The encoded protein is CATSDVNEDGYTF.

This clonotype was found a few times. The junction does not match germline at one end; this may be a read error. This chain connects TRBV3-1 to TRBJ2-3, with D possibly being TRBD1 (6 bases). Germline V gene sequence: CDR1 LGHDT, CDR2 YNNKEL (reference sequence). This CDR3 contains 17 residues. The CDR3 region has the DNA TGTGCCGGCAGCCAAGACACCCTAGACAGGATTACAGATACGCAGTATTTT. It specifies CAGSQDTLDRITDTQYF.

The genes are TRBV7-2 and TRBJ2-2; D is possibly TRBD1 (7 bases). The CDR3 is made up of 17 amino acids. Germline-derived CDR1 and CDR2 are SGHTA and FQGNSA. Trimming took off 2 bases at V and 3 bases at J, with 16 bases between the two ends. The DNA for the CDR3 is TGTGCCAGCAGCTTATGGGCGGGACAGCTTGACACCGGGGAGCTGTTTTTT. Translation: CASSLWAGQLDTGELFF.

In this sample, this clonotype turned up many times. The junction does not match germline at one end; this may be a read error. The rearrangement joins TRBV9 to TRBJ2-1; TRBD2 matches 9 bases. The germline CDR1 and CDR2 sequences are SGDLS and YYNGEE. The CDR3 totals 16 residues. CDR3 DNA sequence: TGTGCCAGCGGCGTAGTTGCTAGCGGGAACTACAATGAGCAGTTCTTC. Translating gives CASGVVASGNYNEQFF. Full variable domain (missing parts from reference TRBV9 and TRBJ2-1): DSGVTQTPKHLITATGQRVTLRCSPRSGDLSVYWYQQSLDQGLQFLIQYYNGEERAKGNILERFSAQQFPDLHSELNLSSLELGDSALYFCASGVVASGNYNEQFFGPGTRLTVL.

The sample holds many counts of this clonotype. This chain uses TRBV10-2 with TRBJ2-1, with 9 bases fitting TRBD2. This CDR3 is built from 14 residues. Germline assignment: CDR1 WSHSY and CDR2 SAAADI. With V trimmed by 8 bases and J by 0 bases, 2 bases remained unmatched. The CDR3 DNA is TGCGCCAGCCTTAGCGGGAGCTCCTACAATGAGCAGTTCTTC. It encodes CASLSGSSYNEQFF.

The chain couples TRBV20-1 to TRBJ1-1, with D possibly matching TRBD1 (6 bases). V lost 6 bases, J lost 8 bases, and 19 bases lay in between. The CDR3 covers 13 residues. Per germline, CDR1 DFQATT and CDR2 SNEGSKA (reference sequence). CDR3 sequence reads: CSARGGFQKEAFF. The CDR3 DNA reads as TGCAGTGCAAGGGGGGGGTTCCAAAAGGAAGCTTTCTTT.

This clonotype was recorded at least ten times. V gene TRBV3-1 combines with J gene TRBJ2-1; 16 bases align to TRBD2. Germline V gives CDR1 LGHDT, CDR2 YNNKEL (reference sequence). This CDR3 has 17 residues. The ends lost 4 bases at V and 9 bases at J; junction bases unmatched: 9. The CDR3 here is CASSLRSGLAGGGEQFF. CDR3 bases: TGTGCCAGCAGCCTAAGATCGGGACTAGCGGGGGGGGGTGAGCAGTTCTTC.

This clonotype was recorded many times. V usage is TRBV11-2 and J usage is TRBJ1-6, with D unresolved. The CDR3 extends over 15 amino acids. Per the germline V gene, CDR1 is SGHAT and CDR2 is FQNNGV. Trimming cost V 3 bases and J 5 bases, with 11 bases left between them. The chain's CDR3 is CASSFRRTDNSPLHF. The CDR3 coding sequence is TGTGCCAGCAGCTTCCGCAGAACTGATAATTCACCCCTCCACTTT.

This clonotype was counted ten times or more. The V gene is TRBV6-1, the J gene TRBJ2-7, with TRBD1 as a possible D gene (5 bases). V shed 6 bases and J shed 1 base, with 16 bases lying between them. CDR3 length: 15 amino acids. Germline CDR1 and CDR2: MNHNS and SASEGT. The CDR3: CASRSGLSESYEQYF. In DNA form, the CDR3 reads TGTGCCAGCAGATCAGGGCTTTCGGAATCCTACGAGCAGTACTTC.

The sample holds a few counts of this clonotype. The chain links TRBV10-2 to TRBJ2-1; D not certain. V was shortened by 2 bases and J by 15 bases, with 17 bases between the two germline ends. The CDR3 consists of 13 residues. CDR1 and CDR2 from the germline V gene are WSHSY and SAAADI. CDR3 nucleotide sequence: TGCGCCAGCAGTGAGAATCTATCGACTGGGCGGTTCTTC. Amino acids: CASSENLSTGRFF.

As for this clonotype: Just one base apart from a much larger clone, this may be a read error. CDR3 amino acids: CTSSWSGTGGEKLFF. CDR3 DNA sequence: TGTACCAGCAGCTGGAGTGGGACAGGCGGGGAAAAACTGTTTTTT. This rearrangement joins TRBV7-9 to TRBJ1-4; 8 bases line up with TRBD1. Germline assignment: CDR1 SEHNR and CDR2 FQNEAQ (reference sequence). The CDR3 contains 15 residues.

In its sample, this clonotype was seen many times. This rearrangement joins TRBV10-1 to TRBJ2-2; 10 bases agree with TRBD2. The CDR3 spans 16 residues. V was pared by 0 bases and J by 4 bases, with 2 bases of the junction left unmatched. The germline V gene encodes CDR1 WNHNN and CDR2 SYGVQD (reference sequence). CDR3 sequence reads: CASSESQREGTGELFF. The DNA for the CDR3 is TGCGCCAGCAGTGAGTCTCAGCGGGAGGGCACCGGGGAGCTGTTTTTT.

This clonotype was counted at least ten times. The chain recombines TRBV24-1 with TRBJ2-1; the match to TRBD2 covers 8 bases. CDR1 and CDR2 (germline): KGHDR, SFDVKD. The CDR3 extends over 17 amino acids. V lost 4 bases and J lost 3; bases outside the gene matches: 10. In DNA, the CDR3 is TGTGCCACCAGTGAACCGAGGGGAGCGGGAGTCTACAATGAGCAGTTCTTC. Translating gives CATSEPRGAGVYNEQFF.

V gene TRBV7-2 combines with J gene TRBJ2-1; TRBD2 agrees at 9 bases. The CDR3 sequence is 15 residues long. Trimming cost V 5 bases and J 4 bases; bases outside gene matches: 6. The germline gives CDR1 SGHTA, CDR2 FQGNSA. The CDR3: CASSLSGGPYNEQFF. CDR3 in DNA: TGTGCCAGCAGCCTCAGCGGGGGGCCTTACAATGAGCAGTTCTTC.

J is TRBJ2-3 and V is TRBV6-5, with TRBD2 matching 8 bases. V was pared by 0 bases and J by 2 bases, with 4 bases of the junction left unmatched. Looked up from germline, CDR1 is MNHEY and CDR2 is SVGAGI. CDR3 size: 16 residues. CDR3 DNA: TGTGCCAGCAGTTACTCCGGGCGGGGGGCCACAGATACGCAGTATTTT. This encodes CASSYSGRGATDTQYF.